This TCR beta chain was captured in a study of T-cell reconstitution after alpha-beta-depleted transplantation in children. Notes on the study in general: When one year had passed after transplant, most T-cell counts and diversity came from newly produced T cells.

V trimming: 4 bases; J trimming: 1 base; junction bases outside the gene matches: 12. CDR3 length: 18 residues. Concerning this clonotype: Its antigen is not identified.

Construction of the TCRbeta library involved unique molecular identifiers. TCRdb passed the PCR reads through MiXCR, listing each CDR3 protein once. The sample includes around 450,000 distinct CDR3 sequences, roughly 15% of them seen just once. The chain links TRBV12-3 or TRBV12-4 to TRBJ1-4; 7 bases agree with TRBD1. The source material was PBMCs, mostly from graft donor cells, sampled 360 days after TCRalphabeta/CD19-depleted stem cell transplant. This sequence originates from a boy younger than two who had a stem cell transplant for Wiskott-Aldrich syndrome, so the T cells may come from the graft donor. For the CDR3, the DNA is TGTGCCAGCAGTTCCCCGGGAGGGGGCGGACTAACTAATGAAAAACTGTTTTTT. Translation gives CASSSPGGGGLTNEKLFF.